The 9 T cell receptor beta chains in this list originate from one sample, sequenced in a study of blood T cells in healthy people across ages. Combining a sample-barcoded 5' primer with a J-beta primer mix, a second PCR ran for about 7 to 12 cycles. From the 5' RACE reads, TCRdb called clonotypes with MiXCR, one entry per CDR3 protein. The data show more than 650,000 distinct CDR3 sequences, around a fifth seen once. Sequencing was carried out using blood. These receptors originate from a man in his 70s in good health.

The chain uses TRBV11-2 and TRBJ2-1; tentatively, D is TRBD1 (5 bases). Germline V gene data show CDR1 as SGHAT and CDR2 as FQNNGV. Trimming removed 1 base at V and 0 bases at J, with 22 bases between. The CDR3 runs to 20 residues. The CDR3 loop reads CASSLGFRNPGFSSYNEQFF. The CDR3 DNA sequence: TGTGCCAGCAGCTTAGGGTTTAGGAACCCAGGGTTTAGCTCCTACAATGAGCAGTTCTTC.

The CDR3 nucleotides read TGCGCCAGCAGCTCCGGGGACAATTTACCATATGGCTACACCTTC. It yields the protein CASSSGDNLPYGYTF. The chain combines TRBV5-1 with TRBJ1-2; D is possibly TRBD1 (6 bases). The V and J ends lost 3 bases and 5 bases respectively, with 17 bases between them. Germline V gene sequence: CDR1 SGHRS, CDR2 YFSETQ. CDR3 length: 15 residues.

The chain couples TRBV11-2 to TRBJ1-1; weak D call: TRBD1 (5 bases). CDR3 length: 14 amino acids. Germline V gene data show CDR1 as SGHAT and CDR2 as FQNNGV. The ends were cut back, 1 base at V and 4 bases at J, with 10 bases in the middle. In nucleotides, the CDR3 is TGTGCCAGCAGCTTAGTCGCAGGGCTCACTGAAGCTTTCTTT. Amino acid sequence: CASSLVAGLTEAFF.

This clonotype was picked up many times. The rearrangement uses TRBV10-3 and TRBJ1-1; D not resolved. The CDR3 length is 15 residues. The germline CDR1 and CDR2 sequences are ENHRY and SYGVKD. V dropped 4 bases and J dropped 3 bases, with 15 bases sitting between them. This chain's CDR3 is CAISGAGSGDTEAFF. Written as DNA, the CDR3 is TGTGCCATCAGTGGGGCGGGCTCCGGGGACACTGAAGCTTTCTTT.

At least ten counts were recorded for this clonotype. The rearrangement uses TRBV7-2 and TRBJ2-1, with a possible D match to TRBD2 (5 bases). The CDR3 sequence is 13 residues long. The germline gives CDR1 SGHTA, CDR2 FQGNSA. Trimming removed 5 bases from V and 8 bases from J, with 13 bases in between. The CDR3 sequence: CASSLEAAHEQFF. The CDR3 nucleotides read TGTGCCAGCAGCCTGGAAGCGGCTCATGAGCAGTTCTTC.

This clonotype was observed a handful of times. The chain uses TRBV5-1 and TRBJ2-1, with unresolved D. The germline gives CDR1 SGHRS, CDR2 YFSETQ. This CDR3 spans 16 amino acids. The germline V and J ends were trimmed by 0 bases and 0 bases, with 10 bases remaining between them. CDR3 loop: CASSLGSDLSYNEQFF. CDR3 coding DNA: TGCGCCAGCAGCTTGGGCAGCGATCTCTCCTACAATGAGCAGTTCTTC.

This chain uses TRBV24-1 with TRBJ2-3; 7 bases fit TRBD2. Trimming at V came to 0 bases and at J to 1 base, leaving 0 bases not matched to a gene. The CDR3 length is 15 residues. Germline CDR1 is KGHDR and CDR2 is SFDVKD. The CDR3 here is CATSDLTSGTDTQYF. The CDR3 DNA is TGTGCCACCAGTGATTTGACTAGCGGCACAGATACGCAGTATTTT.

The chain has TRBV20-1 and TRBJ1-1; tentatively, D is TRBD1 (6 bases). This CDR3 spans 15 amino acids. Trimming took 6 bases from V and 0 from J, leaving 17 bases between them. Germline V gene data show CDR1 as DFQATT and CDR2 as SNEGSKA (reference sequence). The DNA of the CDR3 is TGCAGTGCCAGGACAGATTTAATTTTGAACACTGAAGCTTTCTTT. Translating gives CSARTDLILNTEAFF.

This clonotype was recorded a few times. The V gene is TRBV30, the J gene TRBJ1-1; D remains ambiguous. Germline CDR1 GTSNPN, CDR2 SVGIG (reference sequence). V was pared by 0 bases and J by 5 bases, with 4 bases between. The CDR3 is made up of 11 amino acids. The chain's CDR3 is CAWSVGTEAFF. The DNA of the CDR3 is TGTGCCTGGAGTGTAGGGACTGAAGCTTTCTTT.